The 30 T cell receptor beta chains in this list originate from one sample, sequenced in a study of technical replicates of blood from a handful of donors. Sequencing used immunoSEQ multiplex PCR; TCRdb keeps in-frame clones, though not all of them. Here the sample spans about 100,000 clones, about 96% being singletons. Input material: T cells isolated from PBMCs. These receptors came from a human donor in good health.

This clone was found once. The genes are TRBV14 and TRBJ2-7, with TRBD1 matching 12 bases. The J segment lost 7 bases and the V segment lost 5 bases, leaving 6 bases of the junction unmatched. This CDR3 spans 14 amino acids. The germline V gene has CDR1 SGHDN and CDR2 FVKESK. The CDR3 sequence: CASSSGTGGFEQYF. The CDR3 DNA sequence: TGTGCCAGCAGCTCCGGGACAGGGGGCTTTGAGCAGTACTTC.

The chain combines TRBV9 with TRBJ2-3; 9 nucleotides agree with TRBD2. This CDR3 region has 16 residues. Losses at the gene ends were 0 bases for V and 5 bases for J; bases not matched to a gene: 7. Germline lookup yields CDR1 SGDLS and CDR2 YYNGEE. The CDR3, as DNA: TGTGCCAGCAGCGTAGAAGGCGGGAGGGCCGGAGATACGCAGTATTTT. It is translated as CASSVEGGRAGDTQYF.

This clone appeared a few times. The chain links TRBV18 to TRBJ2-2; 7 nucleotides align to TRBD2. This CDR3 contains 16 residues. Germline V gene lookup returns CDR1 KGHSH and CDR2 LQKENI. Trimming took 0 bases from V and 3 from J; bases not matched to a gene: 4. Here the CDR3 DNA reads TGTGCCAGCTCACCACCAATTAGCGGGCACACCGGGGAGCTGTTTTTT. It is translated as CASSPPISGHTGELFF.

This chain uses TRBV5-1 with TRBJ2-6, with D possibly matching TRBD2 (6 bases). Deletions cut 1 base from V and 2 bases from J, with 10 bases between. The CDR3 is made up of 16 amino acids. Per germline, CDR1 SGHRS and CDR2 YFSETQ. DNA for the CDR3: TGCGCCAGCAGCTTGCAATCGGGGGCTGGGGCCAACGTCCTGACTTTC. Translated, it gives CASSLQSGAGANVLTF. The full variable domain, completed using reference TRBV5-1 and TRBJ2-6, is KAGVTQTPRYLIKTRGQQVTLSCSPISGHRSVSWYQQTPGQGLQFLFEYFSETQRNKGNFPGRFSGRQFSNSRSEMNVSTLELGDSALYLCASSLQSGAGANVLTFGAGSRLTVL.

This clone appeared a few times. This chain uses TRBV4-3 with TRBJ1-1, with D possibly being TRBD1 (5 bases). Germline V gene lookup returns CDR1 LGHNA and CDR2 YSLEER. This CDR3 contains 15 residues. V was cut by 3 bases and J by 2 bases, with 13 bases left in between. The CDR3 protein is CASSHLGRGNTEAFF. The CDR3 nucleotides are TGCGCCAGCAGCCATCTAGGGAGGGGTAACACTGAAGCTTTCTTT.

This sequence joins TRBV7-9 and TRBJ1-1; D is perhaps TRBD1 (6 bases). Germline assignment: CDR1 SEHNR and CDR2 FQNEAQ (reference sequence). The V and J ends lost 5 bases and 2 bases respectively, with 12 bases between them. This CDR3 has 14 amino acids. The chain's CDR3 is CASSRDRLNTEAFF. The DNA of the CDR3 is TGTGCCAGCAGCCGCGACAGGCTAAACACTGAAGCTTTCTTT.

This rearrangement joins TRBV7-2 to TRBJ2-1; no reliable D call. CDR1 and CDR2 from the germline V gene are SGHTA and FQGNSA. The CDR3 has 11 residues. Trimming shortened V by 4 bases and J by 10 bases, and 8 bases separated the two germline ends. This chain's CDR3 is CASSSSREQFF. The CDR3 DNA is TGTGCCAGCAGCTCATCTAGGGAGCAGTTCTTC.

This chain connects TRBV5-8 to TRBJ1-5; 10 bases agree with TRBD1. The CDR3 covers 15 residues. Germline values: CDR1 SGHTS, CDR2 YDEGEE. The ends lost 1 base at V and 7 bases at J; junction bases unmatched: 5. CDR3 loop: CASSLLRTGGQPQHF. CDR3 sequence (DNA): TGTGCCAGCAGCTTGCTACGGACAGGGGGGCAGCCCCAGCATTTT.

Only one count was recorded for this clone. The CDR3 bases are TGTGCCAGTAGTTCTCCCGGGACTAGCGCCTACGAGCAGTACTTC. It specifies CASSSPGTSAYEQYF. The chain joins TRBV19 to TRBJ2-7; 10 nucleotides agree with TRBD2. The CDR3 sequence is 15 residues long. The V segment lost 5 bases and the J segment 2 bases; nucleotides outside the gene matches: 6. CDR1 and CDR2 (germline): LNHDA, SQIVND (reference sequence).

This clone has just one count. CDR3 region: CASSKTSGYYEQYF. CDR3 in DNA: TGTGCCAGCAGCAAGACTAGCGGATACTACGAGCAGTACTTC. The chain joins TRBV6-5 to TRBJ2-7; TRBD2 aligns across 9 bases. CDR3 length equals 14 residues. Looked up from germline, CDR1 is MNHEY and CDR2 is SVGAGI. V lost 6 bases, J lost 3 bases, and 6 bases stayed unmatched.

J is TRBJ2-5 and V is TRBV30; D perhaps matches TRBD2 (5 bases). The germline V gene has CDR1 GTSNPN and CDR2 SVGIG (reference sequence). V lost 5 bases, J lost 7 bases, and 8 bases lay in between. The CDR3 extends over 10 amino acids. DNA for the CDR3: TGTGCCTGGGGAGAGGGGACCCAGTACTTC. It translates to CAWGEGTQYF.

This chain connects TRBV6-4 to TRBJ2-1, with D hard to call. CDR3 length: 14 amino acids. Germline-derived CDR1 and CDR2 are MRHNA and SNTAGT. V lost 2 bases and J 8 bases, leaving 13 bases between the germline ends. The CDR3 region is CASSDNPLRDEQFF. The CDR3 coding sequence is TGTGCCAGCAGTGACAACCCACTACGGGATGAGCAGTTCTTC.

The chain links TRBV6-5 to TRBJ1-2; D might be TRBD1 (6 bases). This CDR3 has 14 residues. Trimming took 6 bases from V and 7 from J, leaving 18 bases between them. Germline CDR1 and CDR2: MNHEY and SVGAGI. The CDR3 nucleotides are TGTGCCAGCAGCGACGGACAGCTTAAGAGTGGCTACACCTTC. It specifies CASSDGQLKSGYTF.

J is TRBJ1-4 and V is TRBV7-8; 8 nucleotides match TRBD1. The trim removed 1 base at V and 1 base at J, leaving 5 bases unmatched. Looked up from germline, CDR1 is SGHVS and CDR2 is FQNEAQ. This CDR3 has 17 residues. The CDR3 DNA is TGTGCCAGCAGCTTAGGTCAGGGGGCGGGAACTAATGAAAAACTGTTTTTT. Translation gives CASSLGQGAGTNEKLFF.

V is TRBV7-2 and J is TRBJ2-1; 9 positions match TRBD2. CDR3 length: 16 amino acids. Germline assignment: CDR1 SGHTA and CDR2 FQGNSA. V was clipped by 5 bases and J by 5 bases; unmatched bases: 10. CDR3 sequence: CASSPPQREDHNEQFF. CDR3 DNA sequence: TGTGCCAGCAGCCCCCCCCAGCGGGAGGACCACAATGAGCAGTTCTTC.

This chain connects TRBV29-1 to TRBJ1-2; maybe TRBD1 (6 bases). This CDR3 has 15 amino acids. CDR1 and CDR2 from the germline V gene are SQVTM and ANQGSEA. Trimming shortened V by 6 bases and J by 0 bases, and 17 bases separated the two germline ends. CDR3 in amino acids: CSVNLQGRANYGYTF. The DNA of the CDR3 is TGCAGCGTGAACTTACAGGGAAGAGCTAACTATGGCTACACCTTC.

This clone was counted once. This rearrangement joins TRBV10-3 to TRBJ2-1, with 7 bases that match TRBD2. With V trimmed by 8 bases and J by 9 bases, 7 bases remained unmatched. Germline V gene lookup returns CDR1 ENHRY and CDR2 SYGVKD. This CDR3 is 12 amino acids long. CDR3 loop: CAISATSTEQFF. The CDR3 DNA follows: TGTGCCATCTCCGCGACTAGCACTGAGCAGTTCTTC.

This chain joins TRBV19 and TRBJ1-1; the D gene is possibly TRBD1 (6 bases). In germline, CDR1 is LNHDA, CDR2 SQIVND (reference sequence). Trimming shortened V by 3 bases and J by 1 base, and 15 bases separated the two germline ends. The CDR3 loop spans 16 amino acids. CDR3 region: CASSMLETGGNTEAFF. CDR3 nucleotides: TGTGCCAGTAGTATGTTGGAGACAGGTGGGAACACTGAAGCTTTCTTT.

The CDR3 loop is CASSMPGTGFYEQYF. The DNA of the CDR3 is TGTGCCAGCAGTATGCCCGGGACAGGGTTTTACGAGCAGTACTTC. J is TRBJ2-7 and V is TRBV27; 9 bases line up with TRBD1. Germline V CDR1 and CDR2: MNHEY, SMNVEV (reference sequence). After removal of 5 bases from V and 4 bases from J, the junction contained 9 bases not matched to a gene. The CDR3 consists of 15 residues.

V and J are TRBV6-1 and TRBJ2-1; D is unclear. Germline V gives CDR1 MNHNS, CDR2 SASEGT. The CDR3 has 12 amino acids. The V and J ends lost 6 bases and 3 bases respectively, with 6 bases between them. The CDR3 sequence: CASRYSYNEQFF. CDR3 in DNA: TGTGCCAGCAGGTACAGCTACAATGAGCAGTTCTTC.

CDR3 region: CASNWGGAYGYTF. As DNA, the CDR3 is TGTGCCAGCAATTGGGGAGGGGCATATGGCTACACCTTC. The genes are TRBV28 and TRBJ1-2, with D possibly TRBD1 on 5 matching bases. CDR1 and CDR2 from the germline V gene are MDHEN and SYDVKM. The ends were cut back, 7 bases at V and 5 bases at J, with 14 bases in the middle. This CDR3 region has 13 residues.

V gene TRBV7-9 combines with J gene TRBJ2-2; D is unresolved. Deletions cut 8 bases from V and 1 base from J, with 8 bases between. The CDR3 is made up of 13 amino acids. Germline V gene data show CDR1 as SEHNR and CDR2 as FQNEAQ (reference sequence). The DNA of the CDR3 is TGTGCCAGCGAACAGAAGAACACCGGGGAGCTGTTTTTT. As protein: CASEQKNTGELFF.

This chain joins TRBV29-1 and TRBJ2-2; weak D call: TRBD2 (6 bases). CDR1 and CDR2 from the germline V gene are SQVTM and ANQGSEA. The CDR3 sequence is 14 residues long. With 5 bases removed from V and 3 bases from J, the gap between germline ends came to 13 bases. The CDR3: CSVLGREHTGELFF. Written as DNA, the CDR3 is TGCAGCGTTTTGGGTCGGGAGCACACCGGGGAGCTGTTTTTT.

The gene calls are TRBV25-1 and TRBJ1-1; 7 bases are a match to TRBD1. Trimming took 5 bases from V and 4 from J; bases not matched to a gene: 4. In germline, CDR1 is MGHDK, CDR2 SYGVNS. The CDR3 covers 13 residues. In nucleotides, the CDR3 is TGTGCCAGCAGTTCACAGGGGAGCACTGAAGCTTTCTTT. Translation gives CASSSQGSTEAFF. The full variable domain, rest sourced from reference TRBV25-1 and TRBJ1-1, is EADIYQTPRYLVIGTGKKITLECSQTMGHDKMYWYQQDPGMELHLIHYSYGVNSTEKGDLSSESTVSRIRTEHFPLTLESARPSHTSQYLCASSSQGSTEAFFGQGTRLTVV.

The chain has TRBV30 and TRBJ2-7; TRBD2 matches 13 bases. Germline V gene sequence: CDR1 GTSNPN, CDR2 SVGIG (reference sequence). The CDR3 spans 15 residues. With V trimmed by 4 bases and J by 5 bases, 8 bases remained unmatched. In nucleotides, the CDR3 is TGTGCCTGGACCTCCGGACTAGCGGGAGAGGACGAGCAGTACTTC. Residues: CAWTSGLAGEDEQYF.

The sample holds one count of this clone. The junction departs from germline at one end; a sequencing error may be responsible. This rearrangement joins TRBV5-1 to TRBJ1-4; tentative D call: TRBD1 (6 bases). The CDR3 covers 11 residues. Germline CDR1 is SGHRS and CDR2 is YFSETQ. The CDR3 coding sequence is TGCGCCAGCAGCTTGAGGACAGATCGGATTTTT. It codes for CASSLRTDRIF.

The J gene is TRBJ2-5, the V gene TRBV28, with D unresolved. Germline values: CDR1 MDHEN, CDR2 SYDVKM. V lost 2 bases to trimming and J lost 5 bases, with 3 bases between them. The CDR3 is 11 amino acids. The CDR3 loop is CASSLEETQYF. The DNA for the CDR3 is TGTGCCAGCAGTTTAGAGGAGACCCAGTACTTC.

The chain joins TRBV14 to TRBJ2-2; 12 bases match TRBD2. The V and J ends lost 4 bases and 10 bases, in that order; junction bases with no gene match: 19. The CDR3 runs 19 residues. The germline V gene has CDR1 SGHDN and CDR2 FVKESK. The CDR3 DNA reads TGTGCCAGCAGCCTCGGGACAGGGGAACGACTAGCGGGAGTCGAGGAGCTGTTTTTT. Its protein product is CASSLGTGERLAGVEELFF.

This chain joins TRBV4-3 and TRBJ1-4; D gene unclear. The CDR3 extends over 17 amino acids. Germline CDR1 and CDR2: LGHNA and YSLEER. V shed 1 base and J shed 3 bases, with 15 bases lying between them. The CDR3 spells CASSQVSWRRSNEKLFF. CDR3 nucleotides: TGCGCCAGCAGCCAAGTCAGTTGGAGACGGTCTAATGAAAAACTGTTTTTT.

This chain links TRBV5-4 with TRBJ2-7, with 9 bases aligning to TRBD2. With 4 bases clipped from V and 7 bases from J, the junction kept 12 bases outside the gene matches. This CDR3 is built from 15 residues. Germline assignment: CDR1 SGHNT and CDR2 YYREEE (reference sequence). The DNA for the CDR3 is TGTGCCAGCAGCCGATTCGCGGGAGGGCCGGGGGAGCAGTACTTC. This codes for CASSRFAGGPGEQYF.